This T cell receptor (beta chain) was sequenced for a study of blood T cell repertoires in COVID-19. The CDR3 has 14 residues. Germline values: CDR1 SGHNT, CDR2 YYREEE (reference sequence). Trimming removed 3 bases from V and 6 bases from J; junction bases left unmatched: 5. TCRdb's table, derived via immunoSEQ multiplex PCR, lists solely in-frame clones and lacks some. The sample gives 150,000 to 200,000 clones, 60% to 80% of which show up once; approximately 3% is in the top ten. The gene calls are TRBV5-4 and TRBJ1-2; 10 bases are shared with TRBD1. Sequenced input: peripheral blood. The sequence was collected from a man in his 70s with acute or convalescent COVID-19. The CDR3 reads CASSSTDRGHGYTF. CDR3 nucleotides: TGTGCCAGCAGCTCGACCGACAGGGGGCATGGCTACACCTTC.